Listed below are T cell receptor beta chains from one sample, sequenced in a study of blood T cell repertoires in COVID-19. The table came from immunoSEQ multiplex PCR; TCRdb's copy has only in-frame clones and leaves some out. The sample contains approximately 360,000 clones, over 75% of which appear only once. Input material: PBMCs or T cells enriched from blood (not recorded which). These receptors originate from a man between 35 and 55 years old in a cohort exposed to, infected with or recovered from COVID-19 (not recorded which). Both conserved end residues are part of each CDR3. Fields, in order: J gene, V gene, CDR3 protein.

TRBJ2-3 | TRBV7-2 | CASSSDYLSTDTQYF
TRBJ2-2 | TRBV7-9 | CASSTSAGELFF
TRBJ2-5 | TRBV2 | CASSQGLVQETQYF
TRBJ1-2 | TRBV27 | CASRQQGHYGYTF
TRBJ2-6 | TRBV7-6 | CASSSMGGSGANVLTF
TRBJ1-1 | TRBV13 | CASSFSETGRTEAFF
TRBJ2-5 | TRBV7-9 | CASSAGGWETQYF
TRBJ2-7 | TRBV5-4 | CASSTETSVTSYEQYF
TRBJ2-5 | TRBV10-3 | CAIRGGEETQYF
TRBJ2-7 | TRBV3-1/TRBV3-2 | CASSQSSGSSYEQYF
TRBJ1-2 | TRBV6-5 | CASRDPRGRGYTF
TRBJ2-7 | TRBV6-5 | CASSFLAGASEQYF
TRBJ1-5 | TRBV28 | CASSSSTGGYQPQHF
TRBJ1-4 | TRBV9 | CASSAGGRDEKLFF
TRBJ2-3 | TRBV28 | CASSLGLAGSTDTQYF
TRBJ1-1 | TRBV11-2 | CASSSGGPGKNTEAFF
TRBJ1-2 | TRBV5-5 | CASSLQGNYGYTF
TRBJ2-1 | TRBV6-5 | CASRVAGIYNEQFF
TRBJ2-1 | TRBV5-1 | CASSSQNPLLAGGDNEQFF
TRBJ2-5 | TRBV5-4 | CASSLAGEGRETQYF
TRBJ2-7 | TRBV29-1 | CSVEILRQGSYEQYF
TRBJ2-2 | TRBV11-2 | CATLRGQGTGELFF
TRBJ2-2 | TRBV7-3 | CASSSGLAEFTGELFF
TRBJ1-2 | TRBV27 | CASSNRPFGGYTF
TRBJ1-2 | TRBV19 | CATRRGGGYTF
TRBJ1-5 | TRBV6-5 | CASSPLAEGNQPQHF
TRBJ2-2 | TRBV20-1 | CSAAGTGELFF
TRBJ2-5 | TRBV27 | CASRGGQGWETQYF
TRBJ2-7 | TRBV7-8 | CASSLRQGLSYEQYF
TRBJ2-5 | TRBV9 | CASSVAGQGWGTQYF
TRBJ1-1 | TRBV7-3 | CASSLGGTGTEAFF
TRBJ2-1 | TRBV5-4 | CASSLWAGSSYNEQFF
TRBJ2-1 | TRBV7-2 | CASSSWVGAGNEQFF
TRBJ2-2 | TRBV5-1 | CASSLAGGDAGGELFF
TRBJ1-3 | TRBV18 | CASSPGAQGNTIYF
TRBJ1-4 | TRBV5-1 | CASSLQEATNEKLFF
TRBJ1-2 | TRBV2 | CASSRDRGNYGYTF
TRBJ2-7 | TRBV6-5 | CASTPLQPTYEQYF
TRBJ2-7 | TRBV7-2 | CASSWTSGSYEQYF
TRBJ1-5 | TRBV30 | CAWSVPGQGSQPQHF
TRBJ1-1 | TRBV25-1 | CASSDNTKMNTEAFF
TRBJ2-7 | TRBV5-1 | CASSLDPTSSYEQYF